The 10 T cell receptor beta chains below were found in one sample sequenced in a study of T cells in Graves' hyperthyroidism and ophthalmopathy. Amplification targeted TCR beta CDR3 regions from RNA transcripts. An initial round of RT-PCR targeting the TCR CDR3 relied on the HTBI primer set. Via MiXCR, TCRdb re-called the multiplex PCR reads, giving one row per CDR3 protein. The sample consists of roughly 240,000 distinct CDR3 sequences, about 24% of them appearing once. Sequenced material: blood. These receptors originate from a woman between 40 and 55 years old with Graves' ophthalmopathy.

This clonotype appeared many times. V and J are TRBV28 and TRBJ1-3, with 8 bases matching TRBD1. Losses at the gene ends were 6 bases for V and 0 bases for J; bases not matched to a gene: 10. CDR3 size: 17 residues. Germline CDR1 and CDR2: MDHEN and SYDVKM. The CDR3 DNA is TGTGCCAGCAGCTACGGGGACAGGTTTTACTCTGGAAACACCATATATTTT. Its translation: CASSYGDRFYSGNTIYF.

This clonotype was recorded many times. V is TRBV7-2 and J is TRBJ2-7; D may be TRBD2 (5 bases). CDR3 length: 15 residues. Germline CDR1 and CDR2: SGHTA and FQGNSA. V lost 5 bases and J lost 0, with 14 bases in between. CDR3 DNA: TGTGCCAGCAGCCCTCGGGGATCAAACTCCTACGAGCAGTACTTC. It encodes CASSPRGSNSYEQYF.

This clonotype was seen repeatedly, ten times or more. V is TRBV11-2 and J is TRBJ1-2; tentative D call: TRBD1 (6 bases). CDR3 length: 14 amino acids. CDR1 SGHAT and CDR2 FQNNGV come from the germline V gene. The V and J ends lost 5 bases and 2 bases respectively, with 12 bases between them. The CDR3 DNA reads as TGTGCCAGCAGCGCCGGGGGGCCAAACTATGGCTACACCTTC. Translated, it gives CASSAGGPNYGYTF.

This clonotype was recorded many times. The chain joins TRBV27 to TRBJ2-7; 9 nucleotides agree with TRBD2. CDR3 length: 14 amino acids. Germline V gene lookup returns CDR1 MNHEY and CDR2 SMNVEV (reference sequence). Germline trimming cut 7 bases from V and 2 bases from J; bases unmatched to any gene: 6. CDR3 sequence reads: CASTPSGTAYEQYF. The CDR3 DNA reads as TGTGCCAGCACCCCTAGCGGGACCGCCTACGAGCAGTACTTC.

This chain uses TRBV27 with TRBJ2-7, with D perhaps being TRBD1 or TRBD2 (5 bases each). Germline V gene sequence: CDR1 MNHEY, CDR2 SMNVEV (reference sequence). The V and J ends lost 5 bases and 5 bases respectively, with 16 bases between them. The CDR3 is 14 residues long. This CDR3 reads CASSTDLGRDEQYF. The DNA of the CDR3 is TGTGCCAGCAGTACCGATCTGGGACGGGACGAGCAGTACTTC.

In its sample, this clonotype was seen many times. CDR3 in amino acids: CASSSSLLSYEQYF. Written as DNA, the CDR3 is TGTGCCAGCAGTTCGTCACTCCTTTCCTACGAGCAGTACTTC. The V and J genes are TRBV12-3 or TRBV12-4 and TRBJ2-7; D is ambiguous. V was shortened by 4 bases and J by 1 base, with 11 bases between the two germline ends. There are 14 residues in the CDR3.

This clonotype was seen more than once but under ten times. This chain connects TRBV30 to TRBJ2-7; 9 positions agree with TRBD1. The CDR3 covers 14 residues. After removal of 2 bases from V and 3 bases from J, the junction contained 5 bases not matched to a gene. Germline V lookup: CDR1 GTSNPN, CDR2 SVGIG (reference sequence). CDR3 in amino acids: CAWSPTGGGYEQYF. The CDR3 bases are TGTGCCTGGAGTCCGACAGGGGGAGGCTACGAGCAGTACTTC.

This clonotype was found many times. This chain connects TRBV27 to TRBJ1-5; D is uncertain. Germline V gene data show CDR1 as MNHEY and CDR2 as SMNVEV (reference sequence). This CDR3 spans 15 amino acids. Trimming removed 0 bases from V and 4 bases from J, with 10 bases in between. DNA for the CDR3: TGTGCCAGCAGTTTATCGGACGGCGCGAATCAGCCCCAGCATTTT. It encodes CASSLSDGANQPQHF.

The gene calls are TRBV28 and TRBJ2-2; D is unresolved. V was clipped by 2 bases and J by 4 bases, with 11 bases between them. Germline lookup yields CDR1 MDHEN and CDR2 SYDVKM. This CDR3 is 15 amino acids long. CDR3: CASSLMSPLTGELFF. CDR3 DNA: TGTGCCAGCAGTTTAATGTCCCCGCTCACCGGGGAGCTGTTTTTT.

Many counts were recorded for this clonotype. The chain couples TRBV29-1 to TRBJ2-3; 10 positions agree with TRBD2. Trimming at V came to 3 bases and at J to 0 bases, leaving 6 bases not matched to a gene. This CDR3 contains 16 residues. The V gene's germline CDR1 is SQVTM and CDR2 ANQGSEA. The CDR3 DNA sequence: TGCAGCGTTGACGGACTAGCGGAGACGAGCACAGATACGCAGTATTTT. Protein: CSVDGLAETSTDTQYF.